This T cell receptor beta chain originates from a study of cytomegalovirus exposure and HLA in healthy donors (dated by TCRdb to 2015 to 2018). Regarding the research as a whole: An earlier analysis of 587 of the donors reported 250 to 350 Gb of sequence data and 90 million to 120 million unique TCR beta sequences obtained from approximately 180 million T cells. The genetic ancestry cluster associated with self-reported Caucasian donors included over 65% of the roughly 390 genotyped donors. Rather than drawing on any new phenotypic data, the later analysis identified candidate immune exposures from TCR beta sequences and the way those sequences occurred across donors. Every discovery cohort repertoire had been produced on one sequencing platform. HLA typing included class I and class II loci at four-digit resolution. The number of typed donors differed by locus: roughly 629-640 for A, B, C, DRB1 and DQB1; 522 for DQA1; about 600 for DPA1; and around 490 for DPB1. Roughly 5 DR-DQ haplotypes were handled as single units for association and clustering because linkage in the cohort was strong. Alongside the repertoire data, information on donor age, sex, ethnicity and CMV serostatus was compiled. On average, roughly 200,000 unique TCR beta nucleotide sequences were sequenced per donor among a few hundred genotyped donors of the cohort, with roughly 18% of those sequences being non-productive. To decide whether each TCR beta V gene segment behaved as functional or pseudogenic, an earlier analysis of 587 of the donors relied on high-throughput TCR beta sequencing. In addition to the first cohort of roughly 700 subjects, a separate validation cohort of over 90 different subjects was used. A later genetic analysis used genome-wide SNP genotypes for about three fifths of the 666 donors, treating that subset as a discovery cohort. The study aimed to test whether cataloging public T cell receptors could reveal signatures of past pathogen exposure. The study profiled the T cell repertoires of under 850 subjects by immunosequencing and related them to cytomegalovirus serostatus. An early release that covered about 600 HLA-typed donors contained approximately 300 gigabases of sequencing data and about 84 million unique TCR sequences. High-throughput TCR immunosequencing, statistical association of individual TCRs with disease status, and machine learning were combined to predict cytomegalovirus infection status. In a later analysis, previously published TCR beta repertoires from more than 500 donors were re-analyzed and high-resolution HLA genotyping was added so that TCR occurrence patterns could be studied.

This clone turned up a few times. Its antigen remains undetermined. Per-base qualities were not stored, and no clone one base away is much larger. The cohort was made up of several hundred healthy bone marrow donors. All cohort members were sampled while nominally healthy, although unrecorded immune exposures were likely present. The donor was CMV seropositive and was included in the group of almost 300 seropositive cohort members. Every donor gave a peripheral blood sample, and the peripheral blood mononuclear cells from that sample were used for TCR beta sequencing. The Qiagen DNeasy Blood Extraction Kit was used to extract genomic DNA from the blood cell samples. Receptor libraries were prepared by the immunoSEQ multiplex PCR assay. A mixture of 60 forward primers for TCR Vbeta segments and 13 reverse primers for TCR Jbeta segments was used in the multiplex PCR. The CDR3 region of rearranged TCR beta genes was amplified from genomic DNA by a multiplex PCR assay. On the Illumina HiSeq System, the amplified TCR beta libraries were sequenced as 87-base-pair reads. From the authors' description of their analysis: A later analysis tallied about 77 million unique TCR beta chains across the 700 or so repertoires, and 10 million to 11 million of those chains were shared by two or more donors. A nearest-neighbor algorithm error-corrected the raw reads and collapsed the reads into unique sequences, merging closely related sequences to remove PCR and sequencing errors. V, D and J gene segments were assigned by aligning CDR3 sequences to IMGT reference sequences. For a sequence to be retained, a match of at least six nucleotides was required to both a V gene segment and a J gene segment. A rearrangement was called productive if the CDR3 had no stop codons and remained in frame with V and J, and every other rearrangement was called non-productive. Following IMGT convention, CDR3 was defined as the stretch from the second conserved V-encoded cysteine up to the conserved J-encoded phenylalanine. The earlier analysis of about 610 of the donors excluded any sequence lacking an unambiguous match to a single V gene segment. An earlier analysis of a few hundred of the donors called V segments functional above 56.7% productive rearrangements and segregating when the between-donor standard deviation exceeded 5%. A statistical classification framework was developed to diagnose cytomegalovirus status using the catalog of TCR beta chain sequences. V and J gene assignment, in a later analysis, came from comparing TCR nucleotide sequences with IMGT/GENE-DB human TR gene sequences. The TCRdist pipeline was used in a later analysis to assign CDR3 sequences and most-parsimonious VDJ recombination scenarios. In a later analysis, each TCR beta chain was defined by its CDR3 amino acid sequence together with its V-gene family, and reads lacking a unique V-gene family were excluded. As a way to deal with suspected cross-contamination and a sequencing artifact, a later analysis dropped 592 nucleotide sequences that were highly shared and had low generation probability. For each public chain, a later analysis derived a clonal expansion index from normalized ranks of inferred template counts within each repertoire. In a later analysis, generation probabilities were computed with a VDJ recombination model fitted to out-of-frame rearrangements, and the resulting probabilities were checked against IGoR. In a later analysis, TCR-TCR, TCR-HLA and TCR-CMV co-occurrence was scored with hypergeometric tests, and a repertoire-size bias correction was applied to TCR pairs. A later analysis estimated false discovery rates by permuting HLA or CMV assignments 20 times. In a later analysis, co-occurring TCRs were grouped using DBSCAN, and TCRdist sequence similarity was added for clustering within HLA-allele-positive subsets. Repertoires with fewer than 30,000 or more than 120,000 public chains, plus five repertoires with anomalous nucleotide sharing, were excluded from co-occurrence clustering. As stored in TCRdb, this immuneACCESS dataset retains in-frame rearrangements with V and J assigned. A fraction of the clones does not appear; measured against another copy, unresolved V genes explain less than half of the discrepancy, and the remainder lacks a known reason. The V and J calls and clone size are taken from that table; D and trimming were inferred from the DNA. For this sample the table gives approximately 160,000 clones, of which more than 65% were detected only once. 2.8% of the sample is taken by the ten largest.

Broader findings and caveats from the paper: In a later analysis, TCR association rates were found to vary across HLA loci, with the most associated TCRs seen for DRB1 alleles and the fewest for HLA-C alleles. A later genetic analysis associated a missense DCLRE1C variant with V-gene and J-gene trimming of TCR beta chains, and an independent cohort replicated the association. Cytomegalovirus status was reported to be diagnosed by the classifier with high specificity and sensitivity in both the original and validation cohorts. A further reported finding was that TCR beta sequences accurately predicted the HLA-A and HLA-B alleles for most subjects in the first cohort. Most TCR sequences were observed very rarely across donors, whereas some public TCRs were present in many individuals. In a later analysis, most CMV-associated TCR beta chains were found to appear HLA-restricted, with HLA associations seemingly driven largely by CMV exposure. Only TCR beta chains were sequenced in this cohort, and the absence of alpha or paired-chain data limited detectable features. Because counts were too low, about 15 rarely observed V segments, including chromosome 9 orphons, were left out of the earlier analysis of some 640 of the donors. A later analysis reported that several top co-occurrence clusters appeared linked to parvovirus B19, influenza, CMV and Epstein-Barr virus. In vitro tests confirmed that a few of the cytomegalovirus-associated TCR beta chains recognize cytomegalovirus antigens. Sequencing depth was assumed to be roughly uniform across donors in the presence/absence analyses, though that assumption may not hold. According to a later genetic analysis, donors in an Asian-associated ancestry cluster had fewer N-insertions in productive TCRs than the approximately 700-donor mean. The sequencing pipeline was judged likely to have produced a cluster of highly shared sequence variants as a technical artifact. A total of 164 TCR beta chains were listed by the study as associated with cytomegalovirus. It was suggested by the authors that the approach could potentially be generalized to other disease states and immunological phenotypes. An earlier analysis of approximately 590 of the donors showed that most TCR beta V segments appeared in productive rearrangements either about 87% or about 30% of the time, which broadly matched IMGT annotations. Because some donors lacked HLA typing at each locus, the association tests relied only on the typed subset. A later analysis associated 16,951 TCR beta sequences with specific HLA alleles at a false discovery rate of 0.05. Correlated functional status among segregating V segments might reflect linkage disequilibrium, but an unknown experimental factor could not be ruled out. A later analysis found that HLA-associated TCR beta chains were more clonally expanded and had lower generation probabilities than equally common non-associated chains. CMV serostatus was the only immune exposure information available for the cohort. When HLA alleles, especially DR and DQ, strongly co-occurred, TCR associations were difficult to assign to individual alleles.

Sample: PBMCs. This sequence originates from a woman aged 40 to 49 in good health and CMV-seropositive.

The CDR3 corresponds to CASSQVFSGGGYGYTF. The sequenced DNA is TGCGCCAGCAGCCAAGTGTTTTCAGGGGGCGGGTATGGCTACACCTTC. This sequence uses TRBV4-3 and TRBJ1-2, with 8 bases aligning to TRBD1. CDR1 LGHNA and CDR2 YSLEER are derived from the germline V gene. From its cysteine to its phenylalanine, the CDR3 spans 16 amino acids. The kept DNA is CDR3 alone, 48 bases in frame from the first base. V lost 1 base and J lost 5 bases, and the count of bases not matched to a germline gene is 9.